The 30 T cell receptor beta chains given below trace back to one sample, sequenced in a study of OX40 agonist ivuxolimab in advanced cancers. Here immunoSEQ multiplex PCR was the method, and the copy in TCRdb shows in-frame clones only, minus some. The sample lists tens of thousands of clones, just under 90% occurring once. The source was CD4+ or CD8+ T cells sorted from blood, collected in a trial of the OX40 agonist ivuxolimab. The receptor source for this set is an adult with an advanced solid tumor such as melanoma, head and neck, liver or kidney cancer.

The V call is TRBV30, the J call TRBJ1-6; D is unresolved. Germline V lookup: CDR1 GTSNPN, CDR2 SVGIG (reference sequence). Trimming cost V 1 base and J 7 bases, with 5 bases left between them. The CDR3 loop spans 12 amino acids. CDR3 nucleotide sequence: TGTGCCTGGAGTGGTAGAAATTCACCCCTCCACTTT. It encodes CAWSGRNSPLHF.

The chain couples TRBV20-1 to TRBJ2-5, with unresolved D. Trimming took off 4 bases at V and 1 base at J, with 4 bases between the two ends. Germline loops: CDR1 DFQATT, CDR2 SNEGSKA (reference sequence). This CDR3 has 11 residues. CDR3 DNA: TGCAGTGCTACCCTCCAAGAGACCCAGTACTTC. This codes for CSATLQETQYF.

The chain recombines TRBV6-6 with TRBJ2-1; D is perhaps TRBD1 (6 bases). V was shortened by 1 base and J by 7 bases, with 14 bases between the two germline ends. The V gene's germline CDR1 is MNHNY and CDR2 SVGAGI (reference sequence). This CDR3 is built from 15 residues. The chain's CDR3 is CASSYWARGSNEQFF. The CDR3 bases are TGTGCCAGCAGTTACTGGGCTAGGGGGTCGAATGAGCAGTTCTTC.

This clone turned up a few times. V usage is TRBV12-2 and J usage is TRBJ1-5. TRBV12-2 is marked as a pseudogene. CDR3 length: 13 residues. CDR3 DNA: TGTGCAAGTCGCCCCAACCGTAATCAGCCCCAGCATTTT. It is translated as CASRPNRNQPQHF.

The V gene is TRBV7-8, the J gene TRBJ2-1, with D possibly matching TRBD1 (5 bases). Per the germline V gene, CDR1 is SGHVS and CDR2 is FQNEAQ. V lost 0 bases and J lost 3, with 6 bases in between. This CDR3 is 14 amino acids long. DNA of the CDR3: TGTGCCAGCAGCTTAGCGGGGCGCTACAATGAGCAGTTCTTC. Its translation is CASSLAGRYNEQFF.

The DNA of the CDR3 is TGCGCCAGCAGCTTGGCTACAGGGACAGGGGCTGGAAACACCATATATTTT. This gives the protein CASSLATGTGAGNTIYF. This chain connects TRBV5-1 to TRBJ1-3; 10 bases map to TRBD1. CDR1 SGHRS and CDR2 YFSETQ come from the germline V gene. The V gene end was trimmed by 0 bases and the J gene end by 2 bases; junction bases not matched to a gene: 5. This CDR3 is 17 amino acids long. The variable domain in full, completed from reference TRBV5-1 and TRBJ1-3, reads KAGVTQTPRYLIKTRGQQVTLSCSPISGHRSVSWYQQTPGQGLQFLFEYFSETQRNKGNFPGRFSGRQFSNSRSEMNVSTLELGDSALYLCASSLATGTGAGNTIYFGEGSWLTVV.

In its sample, this clone was seen a few times. V usage is TRBV15 and J usage is TRBJ2-7; 9 bases map to TRBD1. With 5 bases clipped from V and 1 base from J, the junction kept 12 bases outside the gene matches. The CDR3 spans 17 residues. Germline CDR1 reads LNHNV; CDR2 reads YYDKDF (reference sequence). CDR3 residues: CATSLDRGQGKSYEQYF. In DNA form, the CDR3 reads TGTGCCACCAGCCTCGACAGGGGACAGGGTAAATCCTACGAGCAGTACTTC.

The genes are TRBV6-6 and TRBJ2-1, with TRBD1 matching 7 bases. Germline CDR1 is MNHNY and CDR2 is SVGAGI (reference sequence). This CDR3 comprises 15 residues. After removal of 6 bases from V and 5 bases from J, the junction contained 10 bases not matched to a gene. The CDR3 loop reads CASSPRQGSNNEQFF. The DNA for the CDR3 is TGTGCCAGCAGCCCGAGACAGGGCTCAAACAATGAGCAGTTCTTC.

The J gene is TRBJ2-4, the V gene TRBV2, with TRBD2 identical over 10 bases. Germline loops: CDR1 SNHLY, CDR2 FYNNEI. The J segment lost 0 bases and the V segment lost 5 bases, leaving 7 bases of the junction unmatched. The CDR3 covers 17 residues. The CDR3 sequence: CASSIAGGTIAKNIQYF. The CDR3 DNA reads as TGTGCCAGCAGTATAGCGGGAGGAACGATAGCCAAAAACATTCAGTACTTC.

DNA of the CDR3: TGTGCTAGTGGTTTAAACGGCAGCCCCGAGACCCAGTACTTC. It codes for CASGLNGSPETQYF. The gene calls are TRBV12-5 and TRBJ2-5; D unresolved. This CDR3 region has 14 residues. The V gene's germline CDR1 is LGHNT and CDR2 FRNRAP. Trimming took 3 bases from V and 5 from J, leaving 13 bases between them. The variable domain in full, completed from reference TRBV12-5 and TRBJ2-5, reads DARVTQTPRHKVTEMGQEVTMRCQPILGHNTVFWYRQTMMQGLELLAYFRNRAPLDDSGMPKDRFSAEMPDATLATLKIQPSEPRDSAVYFCASGLNGSPETQYFGPGTRLLVL.

The chain links TRBV5-1 to TRBJ2-7; 11 nucleotides match TRBD2. V trimming: 2 bases; J trimming: 1 base; junction bases outside the gene matches: 5. The CDR3 contains 16 residues. Per germline, CDR1 SGHRS and CDR2 YFSETQ. DNA for the CDR3: TGCGCCAGCAGCTTAACTAGCGGGAGAATGTCCTACGAGCAGTACTTC. Protein product: CASSLTSGRMSYEQYF.

The J gene is TRBJ2-3, the V gene TRBV19; D possibly matches TRBD1 or TRBD2 (5 bases each). Germline V CDR1 and CDR2: LNHDA, SQIVND (reference sequence). The CDR3 sequence is 13 residues long. V dropped 7 bases and J dropped 1 base, with 9 bases sitting between them. The chain's CDR3 is CASNEGRTDTQYF. CDR3 sequence (DNA): TGTGCCAGTAATGAGGGACGCACAGATACGCAGTATTTT.

This chain links TRBV19 with TRBJ2-5, with 15 positions matching TRBD2. The CDR3 has 17 amino acids. After removal of 3 bases from V and 4 bases from J, the junction contained 6 bases not matched to a gene. Germline CDR1 LNHDA, CDR2 SQIVND (reference sequence). DNA for the CDR3: TGTGCCAGTAGTATCCCCGGACTAGCGGGGGGGCCAGAGACCCAGTACTTC. Residues: CASSIPGLAGGPETQYF.

The V call is TRBV30, the J call TRBJ1-2; D gene unclear. The ends were cut back, 1 base at V and 1 base at J, with 10 bases in the middle. Germline loops: CDR1 GTSNPN, CDR2 SVGIG (reference sequence). This CDR3 is built from 14 residues. The CDR3 region is CAWSATRGNYGYTF. DNA for the CDR3: TGTGCCTGGAGTGCTACCCGGGGTAACTATGGCTACACCTTC.

This clone came up once. The rearrangement uses TRBV7-3 and TRBJ1-1; the D is unclear. The germline V gene encodes CDR1 SGHTA and CDR2 FQGTGA. This CDR3 comprises 13 residues. V lost 5 bases and J 5 bases, leaving 12 bases between the germline ends. The CDR3 bases are TGTGCCAGCAGCCCCTCGGAGGGTACTGAAGCTTTCTTT. It codes for CASSPSEGTEAFF. Using reference TRBV7-3 and TRBJ1-1 for the parts outside the CDR3, the full variable domain is GAGVSQTPSNKVTEKGKYVELRCDPISGHTALYWYRQSLGQGPEFLIYFQGTGAADDSGLPNDRFFAVRPEGSVSTLKIQRTERGDSAVYLCASSPSEGTEAFFGQGTRLTVV.

The genes are TRBV7-6 and TRBJ2-7; 14 nucleotides line up with TRBD2. Trimming cost V 4 bases and J 3 bases; bases outside gene matches: 5. Per the germline V gene, CDR1 is SGHVS and CDR2 is FNYEAQ. The CDR3 runs 16 residues. CDR3 loop: CASSSGLAGVGYEQYF. The DNA for the CDR3 is TGTGCCAGCAGCTCGGGACTAGCGGGAGTCGGCTACGAGCAGTACTTC.

The V call is TRBV18, the J call TRBJ2-7; D remains ambiguous. Germline V gives CDR1 KGHSH, CDR2 LQKENI. The CDR3 totals 16 residues. The germline V and J ends were trimmed by 2 bases and 0 bases, with 14 bases remaining between them. The CDR3 nucleotides read TGTGCCAGCTCACCAGAATCGGCGGAGAGCTCCTACGAGCAGTACTTC. This codes for CASSPESAESSYEQYF.

This sequence joins TRBV18 and TRBJ2-7; D is perhaps TRBD1 (5 bases). Germline lookup yields CDR1 KGHSH and CDR2 LQKENI. Trimming took 6 bases from V and 3 from J, leaving 18 bases between them. CDR3 length: 15 residues. CDR3 nucleotide sequence: TGTGCCAGCTCCCCTCGACAGCAGAGAAACTACGAGCAGTACTTC. Its protein product is CASSPRQQRNYEQYF.

The V and J genes are TRBV5-4 and TRBJ2-7; the match to TRBD1 covers 8 bases. CDR3 length: 15 residues. Germline assignment: CDR1 SGHNT and CDR2 YYREEE (reference sequence). The V segment lost 4 bases and the J segment 5 bases; nucleotides outside the gene matches: 11. CDR3 region: CASSPGTGAYDEQYF. CDR3 in DNA: TGTGCCAGCAGCCCCGGGACAGGAGCTTACGACGAGCAGTACTTC.

This clone was detected once. The chain carries TRBV7-8 and TRBJ1-5; no clear D. V was cut by 6 bases and J by 3 bases, with 15 bases left in between. The CDR3 extends over 15 amino acids. Germline values: CDR1 SGHVS, CDR2 FQNEAQ. This chain's CDR3 is CASSFGREYNQPQHF. DNA of the CDR3: TGTGCCAGCAGTTTTGGACGGGAATACAATCAGCCCCAGCATTTT.

The J gene is TRBJ2-6, the V gene TRBV6-1, with D uncertain. The CDR3 contains 16 residues. Looked up from germline, CDR1 is MNHNS and CDR2 is SASEGT. The V end was cut by 4 bases, the J end by 1 base, with 11 bases between. Here the CDR3 reads CASSGKRLSGANVLTF. For the CDR3, the DNA is TGTGCCAGCAGTGGTAAGAGACTGTCTGGGGCCAACGTCCTGACTTTC.

The rearrangement links TRBV6-5 to TRBJ2-4, with D unresolved. The CDR3 extends over 13 amino acids. CDR1 MNHEY and CDR2 SVGAGI come from the germline V gene. The germline V and J ends were trimmed by 5 bases and 7 bases, with 12 bases remaining between them. The CDR3: CASSPGQGNIQYF. DNA of the CDR3: TGTGCCAGCAGTCCCGGGCAAGGCAACATTCAGTACTTC.

This clone was counted a single time. This chain links TRBV2 with TRBJ2-1, with D possibly called TRBD1 or TRBD2 (5 bases each). There are 16 residues in the CDR3. V lost 4 bases, J lost 1 base, and 14 bases lay in between. Germline V CDR1 and CDR2: SNHLY, FYNNEI. CDR3 sequence: CASSGGRGESYNEQFF. The CDR3 DNA reads TGTGCCAGCAGTGGGGGCCGGGGAGAATCCTACAATGAGCAGTTCTTC.

This clone showed up just a few times. This chain connects TRBV2 to TRBJ2-7, with D possibly TRBD1 on 6 matching bases. Germline values: CDR1 SNHLY, CDR2 FYNNEI. This CDR3 contains 11 residues. Trimming left V 5 bases short and J 13 bases short, with 15 bases between. Here the CDR3 DNA reads TGTGCCAGCAGTCCGGCCGTGGACAGCTACTTC. Amino acid sequence: CASSPAVDSYF.

This chain connects TRBV27 to TRBJ2-1, with D perhaps TRBD2 (6 bases). CDR1 is MNHEY and CDR2 is SMNVEV in the germline V gene (reference sequence). The CDR3 runs 14 residues. V lost 0 bases and J lost 6, with 9 bases in between. The CDR3 DNA sequence: TGTGCCAGCAGTTTATCGCGGGGACTCAATGAGCAGTTCTTC. This codes for CASSLSRGLNEQFF.

This CDR3 reads CASSGQGGNQPQHF. The CDR3, as DNA: TGTGCCAGCAGCGGACAGGGGGGTAATCAGCCCCAGCATTTT. The chain couples TRBV9 to TRBJ1-5; 9 nucleotides agree with TRBD1. The CDR3 has 14 residues. Per germline, CDR1 SGDLS and CDR2 YYNGEE. J gave up 4 bases and V 3 bases, and 2 bases lay outside the gene matches.

This clone was detected only a few times. The rearrangement joins TRBV7-8 to TRBJ2-1; 13 bases are a match to TRBD2. CDR1 SGHVS and CDR2 FQNEAQ come from the germline V gene. Unmatched junction bases numbered 20, after V lost 5 bases and J lost 7 bases. This CDR3 is built from 20 residues. CDR3 region: CASSPPVPLAGGGSGNEQFF. As DNA, the CDR3 is TGTGCCAGCAGCCCCCCCGTCCCACTAGCGGGAGGGGGGTCTGGAAATGAGCAGTTCTTC.

Here the CDR3 DNA reads TGTGCCAGCAGCGTAGACGGGAACACTGAAGCTTTCTTT. Translating it yields CASSVDGNTEAFF. The chain has TRBV9 and TRBJ1-1; D is unresolved. The CDR3 spans 13 residues. V was shortened by 0 bases and J by 1 base, with 4 bases between the two germline ends. CDR1 is SGDLS and CDR2 is YYNGEE in the germline V gene.

The CDR3 loop reads CAWSGQVYNEQFF. CDR3 DNA sequence: TGTGCCTGGAGTGGACAGGTCTACAATGAGCAGTTCTTC. The chain links TRBV30 to TRBJ2-1; weak D call: TRBD1 (6 bases). V was pared by 1 base and J by 3 bases, with 7 bases between. This CDR3 has 13 amino acids. The V gene's germline CDR1 is GTSNPN and CDR2 SVGIG (reference sequence).

This chain joins TRBV4-2 and TRBJ2-5, with D possibly called TRBD1 or TRBD2 (5 bases each). The V end lost 2 bases, the J end lost 5 bases, and 15 bases lay between the germline ends. The CDR3 is made up of 15 amino acids. Germline V CDR1 and CDR2: LGHNA, YNFKEQ. Here the CDR3 reads CASSQKMGREETQYF. The CDR3 region has the DNA TGTGCCAGCAGCCAAAAGATGGGCAGGGAGGAGACCCAGTACTTC.